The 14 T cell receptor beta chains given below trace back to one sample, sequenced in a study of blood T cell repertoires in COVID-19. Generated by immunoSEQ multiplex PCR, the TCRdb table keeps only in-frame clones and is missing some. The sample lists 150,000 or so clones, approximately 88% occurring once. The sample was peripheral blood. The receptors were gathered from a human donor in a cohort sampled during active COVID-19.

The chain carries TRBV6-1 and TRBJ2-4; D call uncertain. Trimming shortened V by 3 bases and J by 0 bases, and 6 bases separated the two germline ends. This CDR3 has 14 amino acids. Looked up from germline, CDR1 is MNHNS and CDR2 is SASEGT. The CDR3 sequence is CASSDFLAKNIQYF. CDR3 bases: TGTGCCAGCAGTGATTTTCTAGCCAAAAACATTCAGTACTTC.

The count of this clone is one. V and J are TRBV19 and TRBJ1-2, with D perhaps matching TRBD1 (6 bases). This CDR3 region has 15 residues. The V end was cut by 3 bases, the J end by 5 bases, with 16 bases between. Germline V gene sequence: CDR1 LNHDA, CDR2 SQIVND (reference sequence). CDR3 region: CASSILAAGEYGYTF. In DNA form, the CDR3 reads TGTGCCAGTAGTATTCTTGCCGCAGGGGAGTATGGCTACACCTTC.

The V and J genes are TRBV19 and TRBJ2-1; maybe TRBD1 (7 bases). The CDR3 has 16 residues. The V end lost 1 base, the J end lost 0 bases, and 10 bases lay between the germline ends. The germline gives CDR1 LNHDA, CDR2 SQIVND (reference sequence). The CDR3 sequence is CASSIVRGASYNEQFF. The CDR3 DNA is TGTGCCAGTAGTATAGTCAGGGGGGCCTCCTACAATGAGCAGTTCTTC.

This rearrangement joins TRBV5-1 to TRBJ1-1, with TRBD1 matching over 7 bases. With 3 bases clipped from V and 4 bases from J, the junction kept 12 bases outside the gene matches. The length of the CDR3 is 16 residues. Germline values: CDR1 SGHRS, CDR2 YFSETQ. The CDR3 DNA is TGCGCCAGCAGCTCGGGGGACAGCTGGTATGGCACTGAAGCTTTCTTT. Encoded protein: CASSSGDSWYGTEAFF.

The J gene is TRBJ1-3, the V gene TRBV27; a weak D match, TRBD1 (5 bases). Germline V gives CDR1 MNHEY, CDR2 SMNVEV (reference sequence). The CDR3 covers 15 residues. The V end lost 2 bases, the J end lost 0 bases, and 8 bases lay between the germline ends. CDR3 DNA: TGTGCCAGCAGTTTAGACAGACGCTCTGGAAACACCATATATTTT. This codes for CASSLDRRSGNTIYF.

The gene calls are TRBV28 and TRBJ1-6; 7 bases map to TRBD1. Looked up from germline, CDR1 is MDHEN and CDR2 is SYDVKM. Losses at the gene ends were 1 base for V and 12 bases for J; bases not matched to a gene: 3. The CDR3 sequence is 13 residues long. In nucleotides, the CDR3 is TGTGCCAGCAGTTTATCGCAGGGGGTACCCCTCCACTTT. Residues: CASSLSQGVPLHF.

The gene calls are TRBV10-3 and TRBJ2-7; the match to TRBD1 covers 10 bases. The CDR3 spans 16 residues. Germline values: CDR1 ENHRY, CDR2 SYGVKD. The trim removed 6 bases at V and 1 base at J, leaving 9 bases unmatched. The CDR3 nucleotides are TGTGCCATCAGACAAATCAGGGGACAGGGGTCCTACGAGCAGTACTTC. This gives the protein CAIRQIRGQGSYEQYF.

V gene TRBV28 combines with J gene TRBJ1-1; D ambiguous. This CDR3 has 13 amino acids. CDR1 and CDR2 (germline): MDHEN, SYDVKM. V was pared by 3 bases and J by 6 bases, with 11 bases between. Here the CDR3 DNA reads TGTGCCAGCAGTTTTGTCGGCAGGCCTGAAGCTTTCTTT. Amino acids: CASSFVGRPEAFF.

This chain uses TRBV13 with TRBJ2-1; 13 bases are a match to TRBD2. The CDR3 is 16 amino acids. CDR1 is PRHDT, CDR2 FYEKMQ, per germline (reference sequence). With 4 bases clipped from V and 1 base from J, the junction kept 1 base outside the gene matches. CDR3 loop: CASSSGLAGSYNEQFF. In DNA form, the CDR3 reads TGTGCCAGCAGCTCGGGACTAGCGGGATCCTACAATGAGCAGTTCTTC.

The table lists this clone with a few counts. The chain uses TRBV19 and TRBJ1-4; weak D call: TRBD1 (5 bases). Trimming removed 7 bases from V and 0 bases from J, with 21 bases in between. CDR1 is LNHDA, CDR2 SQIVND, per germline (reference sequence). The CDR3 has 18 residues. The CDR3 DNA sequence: TGTGCCAGTACGGACAACAGGTCTCCTTATGCAACTAATGAAAAACTGTTTTTT. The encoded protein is CASTDNRSPYATNEKLFF.

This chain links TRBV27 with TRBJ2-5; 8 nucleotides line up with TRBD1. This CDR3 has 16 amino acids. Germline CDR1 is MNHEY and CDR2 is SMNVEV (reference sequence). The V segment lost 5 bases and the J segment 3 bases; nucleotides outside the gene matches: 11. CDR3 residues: CASSPQSSTGEETQYF. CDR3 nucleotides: TGTGCCAGCAGTCCCCAAAGCTCGACAGGGGAAGAGACCCAGTACTTC.

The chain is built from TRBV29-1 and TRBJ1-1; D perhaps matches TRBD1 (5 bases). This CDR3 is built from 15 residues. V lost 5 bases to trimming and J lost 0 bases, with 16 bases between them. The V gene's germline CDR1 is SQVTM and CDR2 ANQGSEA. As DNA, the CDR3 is TGCAGCGTTTATGTAGTGGGGCTTCTGAACACTGAAGCTTTCTTT. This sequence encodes CSVYVVGLLNTEAFF. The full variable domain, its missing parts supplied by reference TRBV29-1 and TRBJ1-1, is SAVISQKPSRDICQRGTSLTIQCQVDSQVTMMFWYRQQPGQSLTLIATANQGSEATYESGFVIDKFPISRPNLTFSTLTVSNMSPEDSSIYLCSVYVVGLLNTEAFFGQGTRLTVV.

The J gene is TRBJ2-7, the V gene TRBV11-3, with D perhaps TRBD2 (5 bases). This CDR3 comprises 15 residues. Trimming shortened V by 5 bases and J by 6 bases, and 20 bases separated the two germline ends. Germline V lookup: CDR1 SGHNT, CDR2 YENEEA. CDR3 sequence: CASSASLRGFFEQYF. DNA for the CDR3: TGTGCCAGCAGCGCCTCCCTCCGGGGATTCTTCGAGCAGTACTTC. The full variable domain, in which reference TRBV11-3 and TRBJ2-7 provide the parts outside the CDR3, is EAGVVQSPRYKIIEKKQPVAFWCNPISGHNTLYWYLQNLGQGPELLIRYENEEAVDDSQLPKDRFSAERLKGVDSTLKIQPAELGDSAVYLCASSASLRGFFEQYFGPGTRLTVT.

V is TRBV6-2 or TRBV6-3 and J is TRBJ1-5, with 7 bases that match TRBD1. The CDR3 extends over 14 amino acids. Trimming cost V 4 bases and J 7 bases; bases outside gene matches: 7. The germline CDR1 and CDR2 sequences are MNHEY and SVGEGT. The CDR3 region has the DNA TGTGCCAGCAGTTCAGACAGGGCGGTCCAGCCCCAGCATTTT. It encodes CASSSDRAVQPQHF.